The 21 T cell receptor beta chains below come from one sample, sequenced in a study of blood T cell repertoires in COVID-19. Libraries were prepared by immunoSEQ multiplex PCR; TCRdb keeps only in-frame clonotypes and omits some of them. Among some 50,000 clones listed, about 85% were seen once. Material for sequencing was peripheral blood. These TCRs come from a human donor in a cohort sampled during active COVID-19.

The rearrangement uses TRBV6-5 and TRBJ1-3; TRBD1 matches at 9 bases. Germline V gives CDR1 MNHEY, CDR2 SVGAGI. The junction had 3 bases not matched to a gene; V was cut back by 6 bases and J by 3 bases. This CDR3 has 14 amino acids. The CDR3 reads CASRQGAGGNTIYF. CDR3 coding DNA: TGTGCCAGCAGACAGGGGGCAGGTGGAAACACCATATATTTT.

The chain has TRBV29-1 and TRBJ2-5; 10 bases are a match to TRBD2. Germline V gene data show CDR1 as SQVTM and CDR2 as ANQGSEA. The V and J ends lost 6 bases and 3 bases, in that order; junction bases with no gene match: 7. The CDR3 totals 14 residues. Here the CDR3 reads CSVAGTSVKETQYF. In DNA, the CDR3 is TGCAGCGTCGCCGGGACTAGCGTAAAAGAGACCCAGTACTTC. The whole variable domain, filled in from reference TRBV29-1 and TRBJ2-5, reads SAVISQKPSRDICQRGTSLTIQCQVDSQVTMMFWYRQQPGQSLTLIATANQGSEATYESGFVIDKFPISRPNLTFSTLTVSNMSPEDSSIYLCSVAGTSVKETQYFGPGTRLLVL.

A note on this clone: At one of its ends the junction is not consistent with the germline gene, which may arise from a read error. This chain links TRBV11-2 with TRBJ1-2, with D possibly matching TRBD1 (5 bases). The CDR3 length is 15 residues. The germline V gene encodes CDR1 SGHAT and CDR2 FQNNGV. The CDR3 nucleotides are TGTGCCAGCAGCCTAGACAGTCTTACTAACTATGGCTACACCTTC. Translating it yields CASSLDSLTNYGYTF. The variable domain in full, completed from reference TRBV11-2 and TRBJ1-2, reads EAGVAQSPRYKIIEKRQSVAFWCNPISGHATLYWYQQILGQGPKLLIQFQNNGVVDDSQLPKDRFSAERLKGVDSTLKIQPAKLEDSAVYLCASSLDSLTNYGYTFGSGTRLTVV.

The chain carries TRBV3-1 (or the pseudogene TRBV3-2) and TRBJ1-6, with D possibly TRBD1 on 5 matching bases. CDR3 size: 15 residues. With 4 bases removed from V and 5 bases from J, the gap between germline ends came to 12 bases. Germline loops: CDR1 LGHDT, CDR2 YNNKEL (reference sequence). The CDR3, as DNA: TGTGCCAGCAGCCCGAGATTAGGGGATAATTCACCCCTCCACTTT. This encodes CASSPRLGDNSPLHF.

V gene TRBV19 combines with J gene TRBJ2-3, with 9 bases identical to TRBD1. Trimming removed 5 bases from V and 5 bases from J; junction bases left unmatched: 2. Germline V gives CDR1 LNHDA, CDR2 SQIVND (reference sequence). CDR3 size: 13 residues. The CDR3 loop is CASSLDRGDTQYF. CDR3 nucleotides: TGTGCCAGTAGTCTGGACAGGGGAGATACGCAGTATTTT.

This rearrangement joins TRBV19 to TRBJ2-7, with D maybe TRBD1 (5 bases). This CDR3 spans 16 amino acids. CDR1 is LNHDA, CDR2 SQIVND, per germline (reference sequence). Trimming removed 1 base from V and 5 bases from J, with 18 bases in between. The CDR3 sequence: CASSIGGRVSSDEQYF. The DNA of the CDR3 is TGTGCCAGTAGTATAGGGGGCAGGGTCTCTTCGGACGAGCAGTACTTC.

This rearrangement joins TRBV4-1 to TRBJ1-6; a weak D match, TRBD1 (6 bases). V was clipped by 1 base and J by 8 bases, with 15 bases between them. The CDR3 length is 16 residues. Germline-derived CDR1 and CDR2 are MGHRA and YSYEKL. This chain's CDR3 is CASSQVPTGFDSPLHF. DNA of the CDR3: TGCGCCAGCAGCCAAGTACCCACAGGGTTCGATTCACCCCTCCACTTT.

As for this clone: Other DNA variants within this sample encode the same CDR3. CDR3 in amino acids: CASSFLAGGTDTQYF. The CDR3, as DNA: TGTGCCAGCAGTTTCTTAGCGGGAGGGACAGATACGCAGTATTTT. The chain couples TRBV28 to TRBJ2-3, with 11 nucleotides matching TRBD2. CDR1 MDHEN and CDR2 SYDVKM come from the germline V gene. V lost 3 bases to trimming and J lost 3 bases; unmatched junction nucleotides: 2. The CDR3 contains 15 residues.

The chain uses TRBV18 and TRBJ2-3; 9 nucleotides agree with TRBD1. Germline assignment: CDR1 KGHSH and CDR2 LQKENI. The CDR3 totals 15 residues. V shed 2 bases and J 4 bases; nucleotides not matched to a gene: 4. The CDR3 spells CASSPNRGQPDTQYF. As DNA, the CDR3 is TGTGCCAGCTCACCAAACAGGGGGCAGCCAGATACGCAGTATTTT.

This clone was observed a single time. CDR3 amino acids: CASSIRGNYGYTF. The CDR3 DNA follows: TGTGCCAGTAGTATAAGGGGGAACTATGGCTACACCTTC. This chain uses TRBV19 with TRBJ1-2, with a tentative D call TRBD1 (6 bases). V dropped 2 bases and J dropped 2 bases, with 6 bases sitting between them. CDR3 length equals 13 residues. The germline V gene has CDR1 LNHDA and CDR2 SQIVND (reference sequence).

This chain uses TRBV3-1 (or the pseudogene TRBV3-2) with TRBJ1-5, with D maybe TRBD1 (6 bases). Deletions cut 0 bases from V and 5 bases from J, with 11 bases between. CDR1 LGHDT and CDR2 YNNKEL come from the germline V gene (reference sequence). CDR3 length: 15 amino acids. DNA for the CDR3: TGTGCCAGCAGCCAAGACACAGGGTCCCATCAGCCCCAGCATTTT. This encodes CASSQDTGSHQPQHF.

This chain uses TRBV6-2 or TRBV6-3 with TRBJ2-3, with D possibly matching TRBD2 (5 bases). CDR1 is MNHEY and CDR2 is SVGEGT in the germline V gene. The CDR3 is 14 amino acids. Between the trimmed V and J ends, which lost 2 bases and 4 bases, there was a span of 10 bases. The CDR3 spells CASSYRGEADTQYF. The CDR3 DNA reads TGTGCCAGCAGTTACCGGGGTGAGGCAGATACGCAGTATTTT.

V usage is TRBV6-1 and J usage is TRBJ1-4, with 9 bases lining up with TRBD1. Germline loops: CDR1 MNHNS, CDR2 SASEGT. There are 16 residues in the CDR3. J lost 13 bases, V lost 2 bases, and 14 bases had no gene match. In DNA form, the CDR3 reads TGTGCCAGCAGTGAATGGGTGGGACAGGGTTATCGGCGACTGTTTTTT. Residues: CASSEWVGQGYRRLFF.

The rearrangement uses TRBV3-1 (or the pseudogene TRBV3-2) and TRBJ1-4, with D maybe TRBD1 (5 bases). CDR1 LGHDT and CDR2 YNNKEL come from the germline V gene (reference sequence). The V gene lost 5 bases and the J gene lost 5 bases, with 12 bases spanning the gap. CDR3 length: 14 amino acids. CDR3 amino acids: CASSFGGSNEKLFF. The CDR3 DNA is TGTGCCAGCAGCTTCGGGGGTTCGAATGAAAAACTGTTTTTT.

The chain combines TRBV29-1 with TRBJ2-3, with 7 bases aligning to TRBD2. In germline, CDR1 is SQVTM, CDR2 ANQGSEA. With V trimmed by 3 bases and J by 4 bases, 1 base remained unmatched. The CDR3 runs 12 residues. For the CDR3, the DNA is TGCAGCGTTGAGCTAGCGGCAGATACGCAGTATTTT. Residues: CSVELAADTQYF.

The chain links TRBV29-1 to TRBJ1-1; D call uncertain. With 3 bases removed from V and 4 bases from J, the gap between germline ends came to 9 bases. The germline V gene encodes CDR1 SQVTM and CDR2 ANQGSEA. CDR3 size: 12 residues. In DNA, the CDR3 is TGCAGCGTTGAGCCGGGGATCACTGAAGCTTTCTTT. Encoded protein: CSVEPGITEAFF.

CDR3 in amino acids: CASSSPGRGQDTQYF. Written as DNA, the CDR3 is TGTGCCAGCAGCTCCCCGGGGCGGGGGCAAGATACGCAGTATTTT. The chain links TRBV6-6 to TRBJ2-3, with a weak D call TRBD2 (7 bases). The germline CDR1 and CDR2 sequences are MNHNY and SVGAGI (reference sequence). The CDR3 is made up of 15 amino acids. V was trimmed by 6 bases and J by 5 bases, leaving 18 bases between them.

V usage is TRBV28 and J usage is TRBJ1-1, with TRBD1 as a possible D gene (5 bases). Trimming removed 10 bases from V and 12 bases from J, with 21 bases in between. Germline CDR1 MDHEN, CDR2 SYDVKM. The CDR3 consists of 12 residues. The CDR3 region is CATLQVGEATFF. Here the CDR3 DNA reads TGTGCCACGCTACAGGTAGGCGAGGCAACTTTCTTT.

The CDR3 loop is CASSQASSGGYGYTF. The CDR3 DNA follows: TGTGCCAGCAGCCAAGCCTCATCAGGGGGTTATGGCTACACCTTC. The chain carries TRBV3-1 (or the pseudogene TRBV3-2) and TRBJ1-2; 7 positions agree with TRBD1. CDR1 and CDR2 (germline): LGHDT, YNNKEL (reference sequence). The CDR3 extends over 15 amino acids. Losses at the gene ends were 1 base for V and 5 bases for J; bases not matched to a gene: 7.

In its sample, this clone was seen once. The rearrangement uses TRBV4-1 and TRBJ2-6; 9 bases match TRBD2. V was clipped by 6 bases and J by 2 bases; unmatched bases: 8. Germline V gene sequence: CDR1 MGHRA, CDR2 YSYEKL. The CDR3 runs 17 residues. CDR3 in DNA: TGCGCCAGCAGTCCTCGGTTAGCGGGGGCTGGGGCCAACGTCCTGACTTTC. This encodes CASSPRLAGAGANVLTF.

V is TRBV4-1 and J is TRBJ1-1; D unresolved. Germline lookup yields CDR1 MGHRA and CDR2 YSYEKL. CDR3 length: 12 residues. Trimming left V 4 bases short and J 5 bases short, with 8 bases between. CDR3 in amino acids: CASSRPGTEAFF. CDR3 DNA: TGCGCCAGCAGCCGCCCGGGGACTGAAGCTTTCTTT.